The 23 T cell receptor beta chains below all came from one sample that was sequenced in a study of radiotherapy plus CTLA-4 blockade in lung cancer (dated by TCRdb to about 2018). Libraries were constructed by the immunoSEQ multiplex PCR assay. Not all clones reach the TCRdb copy of this immuneACCESS table, which keeps in-frame sequences only. Checked studies attribute under half of the gap to unresolved V genes and leave the rest unexplained. Across this sample there are 20,000 to 30,000 clones, with 60% to 85% seen only once. 3.2% of the sample comes from the top ten. The specimen was peripheral blood, collected from a patient treated with radiotherapy plus ipilimumab. All receptors come from a human donor with non-small cell lung cancer whose response to radiotherapy plus ipilimumab could not be evaluated.

The CDR3 sequence is CAWSVKRGWNIQYF. CDR3 nucleotides: TGTGCCTGGAGTGTAAAGAGGGGGTGGAACATTCAGTACTTC. The rearrangement joins TRBV30 to TRBJ2-4; D may be TRBD1 (6 bases). The CDR3 totals 14 residues. Between the trimmed V and J ends, which lost 0 bases and 7 bases, there was a span of 13 bases. Germline loops: CDR1 GTSNPN, CDR2 SVGIG (reference sequence).

The chain recombines TRBV7-2 with TRBJ2-7; weak D call: TRBD1 (6 bases). V was pared by 3 bases and J by 5 bases, with 11 bases between. The length of the CDR3 is 13 residues. Germline CDR1 SGHTA, CDR2 FQGNSA. DNA of the CDR3: TGTGCCAGCAGCTTCAACAGGGCTGACGAGCAGTACTTC. Translated, it gives CASSFNRADEQYF.

The gene calls are TRBV7-8 and TRBJ2-7; 9 nucleotides match TRBD1. Germline loops: CDR1 SGHVS, CDR2 FQNEAQ. Germline trimming cut 6 bases from V and 5 bases from J; bases unmatched to any gene: 11. This CDR3 is built from 15 residues. As DNA, the CDR3 is TGTGCCAGCAGTCCTTACCGGGACAGGGCACACGAGCAGTACTTC. It specifies CASSPYRDRAHEQYF.

This clone showed up just once. The chain links TRBV5-1 to TRBJ2-2, with 8 bases matching TRBD2. This CDR3 spans 16 amino acids. V dropped 0 bases and J dropped 4; count of bases not matched to a gene: 5. The germline V gene has CDR1 SGHRS and CDR2 YFSETQ. The CDR3 bases are TGCGCCAGCAGCTTGGCCGGGAGGGCCTCCACCGGGGAGCTGTTTTTT. Protein: CASSLAGRASTGELFF.

The chain uses TRBV18 and TRBJ1-4; D possibly corresponds to TRBD1 (5 bases). Germline values: CDR1 KGHSH, CDR2 LQKENI. This CDR3 region has 15 residues. Trimming cost V 4 bases and J 8 bases, with 17 bases left between them. CDR3: CASSQLGQSHEKLFF. In DNA, the CDR3 is TGTGCCAGCTCACAGTTGGGGCAGTCCCACGAAAAACTGTTTTTT.

The chain carries TRBV18 and TRBJ1-1; D unclear. Germline V gives CDR1 KGHSH, CDR2 LQKENI. The CDR3 runs 16 residues. Trimming took off 0 bases at V and 1 base at J, with 12 bases between the two ends. The CDR3 loop is CASSPPAGGANTEAFF. The CDR3 DNA follows: TGTGCCAGCTCACCACCGGCGGGAGGAGCGAACACTGAAGCTTTCTTT.

The gene calls are TRBV12-5 and TRBJ2-2, with 8 bases fitting TRBD2. J lost 5 bases, V lost 0 bases, and 5 bases had no gene match. Germline V CDR1 and CDR2: LGHNT, FRNRAP. The CDR3 spans 16 residues. CDR3 sequence: CASGLVITSGTGELFF. For the CDR3, the DNA is TGTGCTAGTGGTTTGGTAATCACTAGCGGAACCGGGGAGCTGTTTTTT.

The chain has TRBV4-1 and TRBJ2-1, with D perhaps matching TRBD1 (5 bases). The V and J ends lost 0 bases and 5 bases respectively, with 5 bases between them. Germline CDR1 reads MGHRA; CDR2 reads YSYEKL. The CDR3 runs to 13 residues. CDR3 nucleotide sequence: TGCGCCAGCAGCCAAGACAGGGACAATGAGCAGTTCTTC. Translating gives CASSQDRDNEQFF.

The gene calls are TRBV27 and TRBJ2-3; D is possibly TRBD2 (5 bases). The CDR3 runs 14 residues. Between the trimmed V and J ends, which lost 5 bases and 0 bases, there was a span of 9 bases. The germline V gene encodes CDR1 MNHEY and CDR2 SMNVEV (reference sequence). The CDR3 region has the DNA TGTGCCAGCAGTCTATGGACTAGCACAGATACGCAGTATTTT. This translates into CASSLWTSTDTQYF.

V gene TRBV5-1 combines with J gene TRBJ2-1; 12 positions match TRBD2. CDR3 length equals 17 residues. Per germline, CDR1 SGHRS and CDR2 YFSETQ. Trimming cost V 4 bases and J 2 bases; bases outside gene matches: 7. The CDR3 sequence is CASSTRTSGTTYNEQFF. The CDR3 DNA is TGCGCCAGCAGCACCAGGACTAGCGGGACAACCTACAATGAGCAGTTCTTC.

The chain uses TRBV29-1 and TRBJ2-5; D remains ambiguous. With 7 bases removed from V and 2 bases from J, the gap between germline ends came to 11 bases. This CDR3 spans 12 amino acids. Germline CDR1 and CDR2: SQVTM and ANQGSEA. The CDR3 DNA is TGCAGCGCCGATTCGCGTCAAGAGACCCAGTACTTC. It specifies CSADSRQETQYF.

The count of this clone is one. The chain has TRBV19 and TRBJ1-2; possible D gene TRBD1, 5 bases. The CDR3 covers 13 residues. V lost 5 bases to trimming and J lost 0 bases, with 7 bases between them. The germline V gene has CDR1 LNHDA and CDR2 SQIVND (reference sequence). The CDR3 DNA follows: TGTGCCAGTAGTTGGGACTCTAACTATGGCTACACCTTC. Translated: CASSWDSNYGYTF.

The chain links TRBV6-5 to TRBJ1-2; D call uncertain. There are 14 residues in the CDR3. V lost 7 bases to trimming and J lost 2 bases, with 14 bases between them. Germline lookup yields CDR1 MNHEY and CDR2 SVGAGI. The CDR3 sequence: CASTPTPVNYGYTF. As DNA, the CDR3 is TGTGCCAGCACCCCAACCCCGGTGAACTATGGCTACACCTTC.

The rearrangement uses TRBV7-3 and TRBJ2-1; the match to TRBD2 covers 7 bases. The CDR3 spans 17 residues. The junction had 17 bases not matched to a gene; V was cut back by 5 bases and J by 7 bases. Germline V gene data show CDR1 as SGHTA and CDR2 as FQGTGA. The CDR3: CASSPSWSGGRGNEQFF. In DNA, the CDR3 is TGTGCCAGCAGCCCTAGTTGGTCGGGAGGCCGTGGGAATGAGCAGTTCTTC.

The V call is TRBV6-5, the J call TRBJ2-3, with unresolved D. V was clipped by 0 bases and J by 4 bases, with 8 bases between them. This CDR3 contains 14 residues. CDR1 is MNHEY and CDR2 is SVGAGI in the germline V gene. As DNA, the CDR3 is TGTGCCAGCAGTTACTCGGGCCTCGCAGATACGCAGTATTTT. Its protein product is CASSYSGLADTQYF.

This clone was found a few times. CDR3 nucleotides: TGTGCCAGTAGTTTCCAGGATGTCTCTGGAAACACCATATATTTT. Translation: CASSFQDVSGNTIYF. The chain links TRBV19 to TRBJ1-3; D uncertain. The germline V gene encodes CDR1 LNHDA and CDR2 SQIVND (reference sequence). V lost 5 bases and J 0 bases, leaving 11 bases between the germline ends. CDR3 length: 15 residues.

The table lists this clone with a few counts. The V call is TRBV11-1, the J call TRBJ2-7; D perhaps matches TRBD1 (5 bases). The CDR3 length is 13 residues. V was cut by 5 bases and J by 8 bases, with 16 bases left in between. Germline CDR1 and CDR2: SGHAT and FQDESV (reference sequence). Here the CDR3 DNA reads TGTGCCAGCAGCCTCGGCGGCCAGGGCAAGCAGTACTTC. Encoded protein: CASSLGGQGKQYF.

The V call is TRBV25-1, the J call TRBJ2-2; unclear D gene. The CDR3 covers 15 residues. The V gene's germline CDR1 is MGHDK and CDR2 SYGVNS. V lost 2 bases, J lost 0 bases, and 7 bases lay in between. The CDR3 region is CASSEIGPNTGELFF. In DNA, the CDR3 is TGTGCCAGCAGTGAAATTGGCCCGAACACCGGGGAGCTGTTTTTT.

The genes are TRBV5-5 and TRBJ1-2; the D gene is possibly TRBD1 (5 bases). This CDR3 is built from 16 residues. Trimming left V 4 bases short and J 0 bases short, with 16 bases between. The germline CDR1 and CDR2 sequences are SGHKS and YYEKEE (reference sequence). The CDR3 reads CASSPGRDRPNYGYTF. Written as DNA, the CDR3 is TGTGCCAGCAGCCCTGGGAGGGACCGACCTAACTATGGCTACACCTTC.

In its sample, this clone was seen a few times. The gene calls are TRBV7-3 and TRBJ2-1; D might be TRBD2 (6 bases). The CDR3 runs to 14 residues. Between the trimmed V and J ends, which lost 5 bases and 4 bases, there was a span of 12 bases. CDR1 is SGHTA and CDR2 is FQGTGA in the germline V gene. The CDR3 DNA follows: TGTGCCAGCAGCCGTCGCGGGGATTACAATGAGCAGTTCTTC. Encoded protein: CASSRRGDYNEQFF.

The rearrangement joins TRBV5-1 to TRBJ2-5, with 9 bases that match TRBD2. Germline loops: CDR1 SGHRS, CDR2 YFSETQ. This CDR3 region has 16 residues. Trimming removed 1 base from V and 2 bases from J; junction bases left unmatched: 6. This CDR3 reads CASSLLASGTQETQYF. Here the CDR3 DNA reads TGCGCCAGCAGCTTGCTCGCTAGCGGGACACAAGAGACCCAGTACTTC.

V usage is TRBV7-9 and J usage is TRBJ2-5; possibly TRBD1 for D (6 bases). The CDR3 has 14 amino acids. The germline gives CDR1 SEHNR, CDR2 FQNEAQ (reference sequence). The ends were cut back, 4 bases at V and 6 bases at J, with 15 bases in the middle. DNA for the CDR3: TGTGCCAGCAGCTACGGGACATCAGTAAAGACCCAGTACTTC. Translating it yields CASSYGTSVKTQYF.

V gene TRBV5-4 combines with J gene TRBJ2-7; D is possibly TRBD2 (6 bases). The CDR3 runs to 16 residues. V shed 0 bases and J shed 3 bases, with 16 bases lying between them. CDR1 is SGHNT, CDR2 YYREEE, per germline (reference sequence). The CDR3 bases are TGTGCCAGCAGCTTGGCGGGGCAGGGAGGTAACTACGAGCAGTACTTC. Residues: CASSLAGQGGNYEQYF.